This T cell receptor (beta chain) stems from a study of shared clonotypes between healthy human individuals. Notes on the study in general: A handful of donors had about 5% of their naive CD4 clonotypes in common.

This CDR3 contains 15 residues. V lost 1 base to trimming and J lost 4 bases, with 13 bases between them. From germline, CDR1 is SNHLY and CDR2 FYNNEI. Note on this clone: The target antigen is unknown.

Here immunoSEQ multiplex PCR was the method, and the copy in TCRdb shows in-frame clones only, minus some. The sample yields some 1,400,000 clones, 96% seen once. The chain couples TRBV2 to TRBJ2-5; the D gene is possibly TRBD2 (5 bases). Sequenced: naive CD4+ T cells sorted from blood. Subset: CD45RA+ positively selected. This TCR was recovered from a man younger than 40 in good health. CDR3: CASSEGLSAGETQYF. The CDR3 region has the DNA TGTGCCAGCAGTGAAGGGTTGTCCGCGGGAGAGACCCAGTACTTC.